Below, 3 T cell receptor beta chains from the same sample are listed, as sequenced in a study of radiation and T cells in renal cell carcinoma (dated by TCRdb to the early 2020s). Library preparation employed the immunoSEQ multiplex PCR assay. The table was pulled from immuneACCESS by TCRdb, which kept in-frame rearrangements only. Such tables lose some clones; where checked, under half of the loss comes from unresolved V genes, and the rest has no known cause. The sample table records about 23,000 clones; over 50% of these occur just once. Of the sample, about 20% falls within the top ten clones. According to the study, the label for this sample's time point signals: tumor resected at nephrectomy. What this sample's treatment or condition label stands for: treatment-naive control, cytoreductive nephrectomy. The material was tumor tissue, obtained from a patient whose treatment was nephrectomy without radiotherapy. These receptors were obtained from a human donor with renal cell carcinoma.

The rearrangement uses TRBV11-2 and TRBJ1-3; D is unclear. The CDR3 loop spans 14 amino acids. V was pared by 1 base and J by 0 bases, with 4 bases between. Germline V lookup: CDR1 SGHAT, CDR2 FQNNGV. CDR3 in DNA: TGTGCCAGCAGCTTAGCGAGCTCTGGAAACACCATATATTTT. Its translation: CASSLASSGNTIYF. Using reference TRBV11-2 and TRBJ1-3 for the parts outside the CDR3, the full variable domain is EAGVAQSPRYKIIEKRQSVAFWCNPISGHATLYWYQQILGQGPKLLIQFQNNGVVDDSQLPKDRFSAERLKGVDSTLKIQPAKLEDSAVYLCASSLASSGNTIYFGEGSWLTVV.

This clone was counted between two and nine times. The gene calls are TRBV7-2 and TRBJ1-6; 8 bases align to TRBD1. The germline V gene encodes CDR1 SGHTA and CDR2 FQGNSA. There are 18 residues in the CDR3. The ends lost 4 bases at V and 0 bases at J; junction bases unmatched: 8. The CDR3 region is CASSSAIQGASYNSPLHF. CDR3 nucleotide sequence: TGTGCCAGCAGCTCTGCTATTCAGGGGGCCTCCTATAATTCACCCCTCCACTTT.

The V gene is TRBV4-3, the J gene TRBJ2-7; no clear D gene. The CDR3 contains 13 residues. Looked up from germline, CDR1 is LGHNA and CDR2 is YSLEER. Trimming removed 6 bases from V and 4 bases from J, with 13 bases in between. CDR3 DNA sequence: TGCGCCAGCAGTCCTTTGGACGGGTACGAGCAGTACTTC. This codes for CASSPLDGYEQYF.